This T cell receptor beta chain came from a study of breast tumors, draining lymph nodes, adjacent tissues. MiXCR, run by TCRdb on the multiplex PCR reads, gives a single entry per CDR3 protein. The sample records 290,000 or so distinct CDR3 sequences, over 30% being singletons. In its sample, this clonotype was seen many times. The antigen is unknown. Axillary draining lymph nodes of breast cancer patients supplied the node samples. Whole-study findings and limits: That most tumor T cells come from lymph nodes remained unproven. Tumor TCR diversity was below lymph nodes but above nontumor tissue. Findings are consistent with lymph node origin and intratumoral expansion of most tumor T cells.

Trimming pared 5 bases from V and 4 bases from J, leaving 12 bases between. This CDR3 region has 13 residues. The germline V gene has CDR1 SQVTM and CDR2 ANQGSEA. This receptor was taken from a female donor with breast cancer. Some clones in this sample may be carry-over from other donors' samples. The chain is built from TRBV29-1 and TRBJ1-5; D gene uncertain. Sequencing input: axillary lymph node tissue. In nucleotides, the CDR3 is TGCAGCGTTCAGGCACAGCCAAATCAGCCCCAGCATTTT. Translating it yields CSVQAQPNQPQHF.